Here is one TCR beta chain with its context. Its antigen is unknown. Base qualities are missing; no much larger clone stands one base away. Library generation was performed with the immunoSEQ multiplex PCR assay. Roughly 10^5 TCR templates per sample were assayed on the deep sequencing platform. Genomic DNA extracted from sorted T cells was the material used for TCRbeta CDR3 sequencing. The paper's data handling went like this. The R programming language was used for clonal analysis of TCRbeta CDR3 data. Unstimulated samples were compared with post-reaction CFSE-low samples to define alloreactive CD4+ and CD8+ clones. Alloreactive CD4+ clones were assigned to regulatory or non-regulatory origin by matching sequences to sorted unstimulated Treg and non-Treg repertoires. This is the immuneACCESS table as TCRdb keeps it, with only in-frame sequences that have V and J called. A part of the clones is gone; compared with another copy, unresolved V genes explain less than half, and the rest is unexplained. From that table come the V and J calls and clone size; the DNA was used to work out D and trimming. In all, the sample holds approximately 97,000 clones, and more than 85% of those were seen once. The ten biggest clones cover roughly 1.1% of the sample.

This entry comes from a study of siplizumab effects on memory and regulatory T cells (dated by TCRdb to the late 2010s). Regarding the complete study: The study examined how the anti-CD2 antibody siplizumab affects alloreactive T-cell subsets in allogeneic mixed lymphocyte reactions built from human PBMCs. Study-wide conclusions, independent of this receptor: Whether proliferating Tregs from siplizumab cultures were suppressive was not functionally confirmed. Unstimulated naive T cells appeared to be more diverse than memory T cells, and naive cells seemed to make a substantial contribution to the alloresponse. Roughly 75-97% of proliferating CD4+ or CD8+ clones could not be assigned a naive or memory phenotype. Because sequences below about 10^-5 frequency were poorly captured, only a minor fraction of alloreactive clones could be mapped to unstimulated subsets. Among mappable alloreactive CD4+ clones, an average Treg-derived fraction of about 70% was observed with siplizumab, compared with roughly 25% in control reactions. The cumulative frequency of alloreactive sequences traceable to unstimulated CD4+ memory T cells was significantly reduced by siplizumab.

The germline ends are 14 bases apart after V is trimmed by 2 bases and J by 4 bases. Inclusive of the bounding cysteine and phenylalanine, the CDR3 is 15 residues long. Only the CDR3 portion is preserved as DNA: 45 bases, with reading frame beginning at the first base. CDR1 and CDR2, looked up from the germline V gene, are SGHDN and FVKESK. Sorted unstimulated T cells and proliferating T cells recovered from mixed lymphocyte reactions underwent TCRbeta CDR3 sequencing. Fresh whole blood from 9 to 11 HLA-typed healthy donors was used to isolate PBMCs. Recombination linked TRBV14 to TRBJ1-1; TRBD1 is a possible D gene, resting on 5 matching bases. The receptor was isolated from a human donor in good health. Sequenced sample: CD4+ T cells sorted from blood. Read as DNA, the sequence is TGTGCCAGCAGCCAAATGACAGCTTTCGCCACTGAAGCTTTCTTT. This gives the protein CASSQMTAFATEAFF.